This T cell receptor beta chain comes out of a study of blood T cell repertoires in COVID-19. Across the whole study: Donors in the United States, Italy and Spain gave samples during acute or convalescent COVID-19. In each case, the material was cDNA or gDNA derived from T cells, B-cell-depleted T cells, or PBMCs.

Original processing notes: Amplified reference gene primers provided the basis for estimating nucleated cell counts. Libraries were prepared by immunoSEQ multiplex PCR; TCRdb keeps only in-frame clonotypes and omits some of them. V, J and clone size were drawn from that table, and D and trimming were deduced from the DNA. The sample records over 250,000 clones, 65% to 90% being singletons. From germline, CDR1 is MNHEY and CDR2 SMNVEV (reference sequence). Deletions cut 5 bases from V and 4 bases from J, with 15 bases between. The CDR3 spans 15 residues. This receptor was identified in a human donor in a cohort sampled during active COVID-19. Specimen: peripheral blood. The chain has TRBV27 and TRBJ2-1, with D possibly matching TRBD2 (5 bases). The CDR3 nucleotides are TGTGCCAGCAGTCCGATCCCGGGAAGGTACAATGAGCAGTTCTTC. Translated: CASSPIPGRYNEQFF.